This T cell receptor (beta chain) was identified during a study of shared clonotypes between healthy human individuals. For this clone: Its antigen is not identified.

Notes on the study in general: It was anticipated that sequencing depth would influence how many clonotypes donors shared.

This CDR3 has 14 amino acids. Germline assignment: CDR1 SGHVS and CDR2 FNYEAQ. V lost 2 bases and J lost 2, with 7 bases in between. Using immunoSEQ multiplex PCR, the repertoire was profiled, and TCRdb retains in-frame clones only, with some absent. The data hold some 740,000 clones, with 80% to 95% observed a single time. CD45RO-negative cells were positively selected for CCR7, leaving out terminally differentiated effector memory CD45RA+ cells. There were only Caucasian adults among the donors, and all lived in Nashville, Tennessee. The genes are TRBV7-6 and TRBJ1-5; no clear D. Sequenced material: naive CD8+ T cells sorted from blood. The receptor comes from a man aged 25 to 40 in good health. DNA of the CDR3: TGTGCCAGCAGCTTATATGTGGGCAATCAGCCCCAGCATTTT. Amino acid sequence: CASSLYVGNQPQHF.